Sequencing of this T cell receptor (beta chain) was carried out in a study of T cell responses to AZD1222 COVID-19 vaccine. Findings and limits, study-wide: Spike-spanning, vaccine-associated CD4 TCRs were dominant at 160-218 and 743-854. Spike-specific TCR breadth and depth were elevated following two AZD1222 doses.

Method: immunoSEQ multiplex PCR; TCRdb's copy keeps in-frame clones and lacks some. The sample lists about 180,000 clones; around nine tenths were seen once. About this clone itself: Its antigen is as yet unknown.

Germline loops: CDR1 SNHLY, CDR2 FYNNEI. Trimming took off 8 bases at V and 0 bases at J, with 11 bases between the two ends. This CDR3 contains 13 residues. This receptor was taken from an adult who received the AZD1222 COVID-19 vaccine. The sample in question was peripheral blood, obtained 28 days after the second AZD1222 dose. The chain links TRBV2 to TRBJ2-7, with D possibly matching TRBD2 (5 bases). The CDR3 protein is CASGGLSSYEQYF. CDR3 coding DNA: TGTGCCAGCGGAGGACTGAGCTCCTACGAGCAGTACTTC.